The 14 T cell receptor beta chains in this list originate from one sample, sequenced in a study of blood T cell repertoires in COVID-19. The assay was immunoSEQ multiplex PCR, and TCRdb's table has in-frame clones only and misses some. The sample lists 120,000 to 150,000 clones, around 87% occurring once. The specimen was PBMCs or T cells enriched from blood (not recorded which). The receptors were gathered from a woman aged 25 to 45 with acute COVID-19.

This clone showed up just once. This CDR3 is CASSQAQTGGTDTQYF. In nucleotides, the CDR3 is TGTGCCAGCAGCCAAGCTCAGACAGGGGGCACAGATACGCAGTATTTT. The rearrangement links TRBV4-2 to TRBJ2-3; the match to TRBD1 covers 8 bases. The V gene's germline CDR1 is LGHNA and CDR2 YNFKEQ. The CDR3 has 16 residues. V gave up 1 base and J gave up 1 base; unmatched junction bases: 4.

V and J are TRBV6-5 and TRBJ1-5, with 9 nucleotides matching TRBD1. V lost 6 bases and J lost 6; bases outside the gene matches: 9. The CDR3 extends over 15 amino acids. The germline CDR1 and CDR2 sequences are MNHEY and SVGAGI. The chain's CDR3 is CASSPDRGSRQPQHF. The CDR3 bases are TGTGCCAGCAGCCCAGACAGGGGGAGTCGTCAGCCCCAGCATTTT.

The chain employs TRBV3-1 (or the pseudogene TRBV3-2) and TRBJ2-3; 12 nucleotides agree with TRBD2. The CDR3 runs 17 residues. V dropped 2 bases and J dropped 3; count of bases not matched to a gene: 6. The germline CDR1 and CDR2 sequences are LGHDT and YNNKEL (reference sequence). CDR3 sequence: CASSQWVTSGSTDTQYF. Written as DNA, the CDR3 is TGTGCCAGCAGCCAATGGGTGACTAGCGGGAGTACAGATACGCAGTATTTT.

The chain is built from TRBV6-5 and TRBJ2-7, with 9 positions matching TRBD1. This CDR3 has 15 amino acids. Germline V gene data show CDR1 as MNHEY and CDR2 as SVGAGI. V was clipped by 4 bases and J by 3 bases; unmatched bases: 7. Here the CDR3 DNA reads TGTGCCAGCAGTTTGGACAGGGGATCATTCTACGAGCAGTACTTC. This encodes CASSLDRGSFYEQYF.

The chain links TRBV5-6 to TRBJ1-2; TRBD1 matches at 9 bases. Germline values: CDR1 SGHDT, CDR2 YYEEEE. This CDR3 has 13 amino acids. The V segment lost 4 bases and the J segment 4 bases; nucleotides outside the gene matches: 2. As DNA, the CDR3 is TGTGCCAGCAGCCGGGACAGGGTCTATGGCTACACCTTC. Translating it yields CASSRDRVYGYTF.

The chain carries TRBV28 and TRBJ1-1; TRBD1 matches at 9 bases. The CDR3 spans 15 residues. Germline V gives CDR1 MDHEN, CDR2 SYDVKM. J was trimmed by 2 bases and V by 6 bases; bases with no gene match: 7. The CDR3 nucleotides are TGTGCCAGCAGAGTAGAGGGACAGGGTAACACTGAAGCTTTCTTT. This sequence encodes CASRVEGQGNTEAFF.

The V and J genes are TRBV28 and TRBJ2-7; D unresolved. V gave up 2 bases and J gave up 2 bases, with 7 bases separating them. Germline V gives CDR1 MDHEN, CDR2 SYDVKM. The CDR3 has 13 amino acids. DNA for the CDR3: TGTGCCAGCAGTTTAGGCCTGGCCTACGAGCAGTACTTC. It specifies CASSLGLAYEQYF.

The CDR3 nucleotides read TGTGCCAGCTCACCAAGTAGTACGGCAACTAATGAAAAACTGTTTTTT. Translation: CASSPSSTATNEKLFF. V and J are TRBV18 and TRBJ1-4; the D is unclear. The germline V gene has CDR1 KGHSH and CDR2 LQKENI. The V end lost 2 bases, the J end lost 0 bases, and 10 bases lay between the germline ends. CDR3 length equals 16 residues.

The J gene is TRBJ2-3, the V gene TRBV6-4; perhaps TRBD2 as D (5 bases). V was pared by 0 bases and J by 0 bases, with 7 bases between. The CDR3 is 15 amino acids. The germline CDR1 and CDR2 sequences are MRHNA and SNTAGT. As DNA, the CDR3 is TGTGCCAGCAGTGACTCTAGCGCTAGCACAGATACGCAGTATTTT. Translation gives CASSDSSASTDTQYF.

This chain joins TRBV4-2 and TRBJ2-1, with TRBD1 identical over 9 bases. V was clipped by 4 bases and J by 4 bases; unmatched bases: 5. CDR1 is LGHNA and CDR2 is YNFKEQ in the germline V gene. The CDR3 sequence is 15 residues long. The CDR3 DNA sequence: TGTGCCAGCAGCCCGGGGGACAGGGATTACAATGAGCAGTTCTTC. As protein: CASSPGDRDYNEQFF.

J is TRBJ2-5 and V is TRBV5-4; D might be TRBD2 (6 bases). Trimming took off 2 bases at V and 4 bases at J, with 9 bases between the two ends. CDR1 is SGHNT, CDR2 YYREEE, per germline (reference sequence). This CDR3 is 13 amino acids long. The CDR3 bases are TGTGCCAGCAGCTTCGGGAGAGGAGAGACCCAGTACTTC. Translating gives CASSFGRGETQYF.

The V call is TRBV4-1, the J call TRBJ2-3, with 12 bases that match TRBD2. The V segment lost 4 bases and the J segment 3 bases; nucleotides outside the gene matches: 8. This CDR3 is built from 17 residues. The germline V gene has CDR1 MGHRA and CDR2 YSYEKL. The CDR3 region is CASSRLTTSGRTDTQYF. The CDR3 DNA sequence: TGCGCCAGCAGCCGCTTAACCACTAGCGGGAGGACAGATACGCAGTATTTT.

The CDR3 bases are TGTGCCATCAGTGCCTCGAAGGGACAGGGAAAGTACTTC. This sequence encodes CAISASKGQGKYF. V is TRBV10-3 and J is TRBJ2-7; TRBD1 aligns across 9 bases. In germline, CDR1 is ENHRY, CDR2 SYGVKD. The CDR3 has 13 amino acids. Trimming at V came to 4 bases and at J to 11 bases, leaving 9 bases not matched to a gene.

DNA of the CDR3: TGTGCCAGCACCGACCGACAGGGGGACGTAGGTGAAAAACTGTTTTTT. It yields the protein CASTDRQGDVGEKLFF. The chain joins TRBV28 to TRBJ1-4; 9 bases match TRBD1. CDR3 length equals 16 residues. V was pared by 7 bases and J by 7 bases, with 13 bases of the junction left unmatched. The germline CDR1 and CDR2 sequences are MDHEN and SYDVKM.